Reported below is one T cell receptor beta chain. Only one count was recorded for this clone. Its antigen is still unknown. No base quality values were provided; no much bigger clone lies one nucleotide off. V loses 0 bases of germline sequence and J loses 6 bases, and the interval between the two ends is 17 bases. CDR1 is given as SEHNR and CDR2 as FQNEAQ, both from the germline V gene (reference sequence). The CDR3 covers 16 residues, taking in both the cysteine and the phenylalanine. Just CDR3 DNA is preserved here, 48 bases in frame from base 1. CD8 naive samples were obtained by positive selection for CCR7 among CD45RO-negative cells, yielding a CD45RA+CCR7+ population from which TemRA cells were excluded. Donors were healthy HIV-negative adults with no recently reported acute infections or vaccinations. Every donor was a Caucasian adult residing in Nashville, Tennessee, USA. Blood was collected by leukapheresis, and PBMCs were isolated by Ficoll-Histopaque density gradient centrifugation and then cryopreserved in liquid nitrogen vapor phase. Analytical flow cytometry was used to check the purity and quantity of each magnetically sorted T cell population. From each sorted fraction, genomic DNA was isolated and quantified by UV absorbance on a Nanodrop 2000c.

TCR CDR3 regions were amplified from genomic DNA by multiplex PCR using the deep immunoSEQ assay. Extracted genomic DNA from each cell subset was spread evenly across all wells of several immunoSEQ 96-well plates, with each plate serving as a replicate. For sorted subsets, roughly 200 ng of genomic DNA, equivalent to some 33,000 T cell genomes, went into each replicate PCR. Purified libraries were quantified with a Qubit 3.0 fluorometer, sized on a Bioanalyzer 2100, and re-quantified with the KAPA Library Quantification kit. A separate single-read 150-cycle Illumina NextSeq 550 flow cell was used to sequence each immunoSEQ 96-well plate. Per the original workflow: Because the immunoSEQ output held only junctional sequences and lacked quality scores, the filtering could not match the filtering applied to full-length reads. To assign V/J genes and CDR3, sequences were annotated against IMGT germline references using PyIR, a Python wrapper for IgBLAST v1.9. Reads were removed for weak V/J assignments (E-value above 1e-6), missing CDR3, stop codons, out-of-frame junctions, or ambiguous translated residues. A V3J clonotype was defined by an identical inferred V gene, J gene, and CDR3 amino acid sequence. To compute the percentage overlap between repertoires, the number of shared unique clonotypes was divided by the size of the smaller repertoire. RTK rarefaction, the Chao1 estimator, and Recon v2.1 estimates of unobserved clonotypes were used to assess repertoire richness. For all TCRbeta clonotypes obtained by the gDNA method from a handful of donors, generation probabilities were computed with OLGA. TCRdb limited this immuneACCESS table to in-frame rearrangements with V and J called. A share of clones is missing; checked studies link under half to unresolved V genes, and the rest is unexplained. V and J calls and clone size are as listed in that table; D and trimming were resolved from the DNA. The sample table lists nearly 600,000 clones, less than 97% of them with a count of one. In total, the top ten clones hold about 0.11% of the sample.

This sample stems from a study of shared clonotypes between healthy human individuals (TCRdb year 2020). Regarding the complete study: The cohort comprised a couple of women and a few men aged 18 to 49 years. For each donor, CD4 naive and CD4 memory were each run on three plates, CD8 naive on two plates, and CD8 memory on one plate. To estimate repertoire size and how much clonotype sharing occurs between individuals, the study deeply sequenced the blood TCR repertoires of several healthy adults. To increase sequencing depth and limit assay-specific biases, TCR repertoire library preparation and sequencing were carried out by different laboratories using diverse techniques. Per donor, leukapheresis produced somewhere between about 0.8 and 9 billion PBMCs. Findings and caveats that apply to the study as a whole: Higher generation probabilities were observed for clonotypes shared by all four sorted-subset donors than for non-shared clonotypes. Only blood was sampled, and tissue TCR repertoires likely differ from those in blood. The genetic and exposure-history diversity represented was limited by the small number of donors. Pairwise subsampling led to the expectation that sequencing depth would affect the degree of clonotype sharing among donors. Incomplete sequencing was indicated by rarefaction of sorted-subset datasets, despite the large sequencing depth. Larger estimated clonotype richness was generally found for naive subsets than for memory subsets. When a handful of donors were compared, the shared fraction of clonotypes was about 5% for naive CD4, around 3.6% for naive CD8, 2.3% for memory CD4, and 0.4% for memory CD8.

The sample was naive CD8+ T cells sorted from blood. The cell subset or site tag for this specimen amounts to: CD45RA+CCR7+. This clonotype was obtained from a woman in her 30s in good health. The receptor chain draws on TRBV7-9 and TRBJ1-1; the D region possibly corresponds to TRBD1 (6 bases align). Here is the DNA: TGTGCCAGCAGCTTAGCGGCGGGGGGGCTAGTGGCTGAAGCTTTCTTT. Its product reads: CASSLAAGGLVAEAFF.